The 4 T cell receptor beta chains listed next were all sequenced from one sample in a study of blood T cells in healthy people across ages. A sample-barcoded 5' primer and a J-beta primer mix were used in a second PCR of about 6 to 12 cycles. TCRdb reanalysed the 5' RACE reads using MiXCR and keeps one entry per CDR3 protein. This sample has around 1,000,000 distinct CDR3 sequences, with around 25% found just once. The sample also formed part of further work on T cells of mothers and their children.

The sample taken for sequencing was blood. The origin of the receptors is a girl aged 2 to 10 in good health.

This clonotype has ten or more counts. V usage is TRBV7-3 and J usage is TRBJ2-2; D remains ambiguous. Germline CDR1 reads SGHTA; CDR2 reads FQGTGA. The CDR3 is 12 residues long. V gave up 4 bases and J gave up 8 bases, with 8 bases separating them. CDR3 in DNA: TGTGCCAGCAGCTCTCCCGGGGGGGAGCTGTTTTTT. The encoded protein is CASSSPGGELFF.

This chain connects TRBV28 to TRBJ2-5; tentatively, D is TRBD2 (6 bases). Germline CDR1 MDHEN, CDR2 SYDVKM. V lost 3 bases, J lost 11 bases, and 22 bases lay in between. CDR3 length equals 15 residues. The CDR3 reads CASSFNSGPAYGQYF. In nucleotides, the CDR3 is TGTGCCAGCAGTTTTAACAGCGGGCCGGCCTACGGGCAGTACTTC.

This clonotype occurred a few times. The chain links TRBV27 to TRBJ1-5; a possible D gene is TRBD1 (5 bases). Per germline, CDR1 MNHEY and CDR2 SMNVEV (reference sequence). The CDR3 runs to 15 residues. The germline V and J ends were trimmed by 5 bases and 4 bases, with 15 bases remaining between them. CDR3 loop: CASSPGLLGNQPQHF. In DNA, the CDR3 is TGTGCCAGCAGTCCGGGACTCCTGGGGAATCAGCCCCAGCATTTT.

The chain uses TRBV6-5 and TRBJ2-7, with 13 nucleotides matching TRBD2. The CDR3 length is 14 residues. Per germline, CDR1 MNHEY and CDR2 SVGAGI. Germline trimming cut 2 bases from V and 5 bases from J; bases unmatched to any gene: 0. The CDR3 DNA reads TGTGCCAGCAGTTACGGACTAGCGGGAGACGAGCAGTACTTC. Translation gives CASSYGLAGDEQYF.